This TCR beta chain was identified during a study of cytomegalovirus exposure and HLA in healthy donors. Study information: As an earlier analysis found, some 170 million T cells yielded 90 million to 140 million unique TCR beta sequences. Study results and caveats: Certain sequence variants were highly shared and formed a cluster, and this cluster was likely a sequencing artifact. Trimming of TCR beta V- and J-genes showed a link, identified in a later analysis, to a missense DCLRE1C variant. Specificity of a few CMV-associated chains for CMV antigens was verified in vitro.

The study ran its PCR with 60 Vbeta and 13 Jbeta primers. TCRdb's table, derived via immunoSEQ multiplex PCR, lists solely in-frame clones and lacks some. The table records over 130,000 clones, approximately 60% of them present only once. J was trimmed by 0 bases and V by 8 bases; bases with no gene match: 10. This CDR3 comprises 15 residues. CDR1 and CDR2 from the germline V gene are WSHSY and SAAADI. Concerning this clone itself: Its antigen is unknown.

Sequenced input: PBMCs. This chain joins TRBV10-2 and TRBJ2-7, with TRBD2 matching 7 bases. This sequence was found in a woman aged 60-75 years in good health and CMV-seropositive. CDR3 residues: CASVRLADSSYEQYF. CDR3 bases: TGCGCCAGCGTGCGGCTAGCGGATAGCTCCTACGAGCAGTACTTC.